The rows below give T cell receptor beta chains drawn from one sample of a study of cytomegalovirus exposure and HLA in healthy donors. The protocol was immunoSEQ multiplex PCR, while the TCRdb copy is restricted to in-frame clones and leaves out a portion. The sample holds 85,000 to 95,000 clones, approximately 7.6% seen once. Sequencing was done on a sample of PBMCs. The receptors were gathered from a man aged 45 to 65 in good health and CMV-seronegative. Both conserved end residues are trimmed from each CDR3. D genes are given only for firm matches. A clone size is listed for some rows: how often the clone was seen (once, few, many), or a class if it is expanded.

>.|TRBJ1-3|few|TRBV5-6
ASSLTAGGNTIY
>TRBD1|TRBJ2-7|.|TRBV28
ASAWDRSYEQY
>TRBD1|TRBJ1-3|few|TRBV10-3
AIQGAGNTIY
>TRBD2|TRBJ2-7|.|TRBV15
ATSGRTSNWGEQY
>TRBD1|TRBJ2-7|.|TRBV7-2
ASSFTGVGSYEQY
>TRBD2|TRBJ2-7|.|TRBV10-3
AAGTLAGDPYEQY
>TRBD1|TRBJ1-2|.|TRBV28
ASRGTVFYGYT
>.|TRBJ1-6|.|TRBV19
ASSMRGDFH
>.|TRBJ2-1|.|TRBV5-8
ASSQLRHDNEQF
>.|TRBJ2-1|few|TRBV7-2
ASSLLGQGRGEQF
>.|TRBJ1-2|few|TRBV18
ASSGQGGGYT
>.|TRBJ2-7|.|TRBV7-9
ASSDYTGSFEQY
>TRBD2|TRBJ2-1|few|TRBV27
ASTVSGGYNEQF
>TRBD2|TRBJ2-3|.|TRBV29-1
SVLLAGDYSTDTQY
>.|TRBJ1-2|few|TRBV30
AWSVASAET
>TRBD2|TRBJ2-7|.|TRBV2
ASSEWGLLAGAYEQY
>TRBD2|TRBJ2-1|.|TRBV7-8
ASSPRTRGYGEQF
>TRBD1|TRBJ1-1|.|TRBV2
ASSEMGQGNTEAF
>TRBD1|TRBJ1-1|.|TRBV11-3
ASTLPPGQGVKGTEAF
>.|TRBJ2-7|few|TRBV27
ASSLLLGQSYEQY
>TRBD2|TRBJ2-1|few|TRBV6-1
ASSWTSGSYEQF
>TRBD2|TRBJ2-7|few|TRBV7-2
ASSQGLAMYEQY
>TRBD2|TRBJ2-3|few|TRBV7-9
ASSSRGLEGTDTQY
>TRBD2|TRBJ2-2|.|TRBV18
ASSPRLAGATNTGELF
>.|TRBJ2-5|few|TRBV13
ASSIRQYQETQY
>TRBD1|TRBJ1-6|.|TRBV19
ASSGQGVSPLH
>TRBD1|TRBJ1-1|.|TRBV19
ASRKGQMNTEAF
>.|TRBJ2-1|.|TRBV6-6
ASTDGGYEQF
>TRBD2|TRBJ2-1|many|TRBV4-2
ASSLFGGRGEHNEQF
>.|TRBJ2-7|few|TRBV5-8
ASTLARREQY
>.|TRBJ1-5|few|TRBV6-1
ASTPRSGQPQH
>TRBD1|TRBJ1-1|.|TRBV18
ASSPKQGYGEAF
>TRBD2|TRBJ2-1|.|TRBV5-1
ASSLVGGLNNEQF